Described below is a single T cell receptor beta chain sequence and its context. These data originate in a study of blood T cell repertoires in COVID-19. Study overall: Acute and convalescent COVID-19 specimens originated in the United States, Italy and Spain. The cDNA or gDNA used as material had been derived from T cells, B-cell-depleted T cells, or PBMCs.

Method: immunoSEQ multiplex PCR; TCRdb's copy keeps in-frame clones and lacks some. The sample holds fewer than 80,000 clones, 86% seen once. CDR3 length equals 15 residues. Between the trimmed V and J ends, which lost 2 bases and 3 bases, there was a span of 12 bases. Germline-derived CDR1 and CDR2 are MNHEY and SMNVEV (reference sequence). The V call is TRBV27, the J call TRBJ2-3; the D gene is possibly TRBD1 (5 bases). The sequence was collected from a man of 80 years or more with COVID-19, enrolled during active disease. Sequenced material: peripheral blood. This CDR3 reads CASSLQGMGTDTQYF. CDR3 in DNA: TGTGCCAGCAGTTTACAGGGAATGGGGACAGATACGCAGTATTTT.